This TCR beta chain is drawn from a study of blood T cell repertoires in COVID-19. Background on the study: Sources were T cells, B-cell-depleted T cells, or PBMCs; the material itself was cDNA or gDNA.

The participants were between 18 and 89 years old and came from roughly 24 US areas. Resolution of symptoms, clearance, or two negative PCRs was present in recovered Cohort 3 donors. Profiled with immunoSEQ multiplex PCR; TCRdb holds only in-frame clones, not every one. The repertoire has roughly 500,000 clones, more than 85% of them found once; the top ten carry around 8%. Germline CDR1 SGHAT, CDR2 FQNNGV. The CDR3 runs 12 residues. On this clone itself: One end of the junction does not line up with germline, which may come from a read error.

The sequenced sample consisted of PBMCs or T cells enriched from blood (not recorded which). This TCR came from an older woman who had recovered from COVID-19. The V and J genes are TRBV11-2 and TRBJ2-6; D may be TRBD2 (5 bases). The CDR3, as DNA: TGTGCCAGCAGCCCCGGGGACAACGTCCTGACTTTC. It is translated as CASSPGDNVLTF.